The source of this T cell receptor (beta chain) is a study of cytomegalovirus exposure and HLA in healthy donors. CDR1 and CDR2 from the germline V gene are SGHRS and YFSETQ. This CDR3 spans 16 amino acids. V lost 0 bases, J lost 7 bases, and 11 bases stayed unmatched. About this clone: Its antigen remains unknown.

This PCR relied on a set of 60 Vbeta primers and 13 Jbeta primers. Using immunoSEQ multiplex PCR, the repertoire was profiled, and TCRdb retains in-frame clones only, with some absent. The top ten hold about 0.66% of the sample, which has more than 140,000 clones, 75% to 80% seen once. Overall study results and limits: In a later analysis, a missense DCLRE1C variant was linked to TCR beta V- and J-gene trimming.

The sequenced sample was PBMCs. The chain is built from TRBV5-1 and TRBJ2-7; 9 bases are a match to TRBD1. This sequence was found in a male donor in good health and CMV-seronegative. The CDR3 protein is CASSLGQPGQGAEQYF. CDR3 bases: TGCGCCAGCAGCTTGGGGCAACCGGGACAGGGTGCAGAGCAGTACTTC.